A single sample is the source of the 30 T cell receptor beta chains below, sequenced in a study of blood T cells in healthy people across ages. For the second PCR, which ran for 7 to 11 cycles, a sample-barcoded 5' primer and a J-beta primer mix were used. TCRdb ran MiXCR on the 5' RACE reads and lists one entry per CDR3 protein. This table holds around 1.7 million distinct CDR3 sequences, 25% to 30% found once. Sequencing was done on a sample of blood. Receptors originate from a woman in her thirties in good health.

This clonotype was detected only a few times. The chain has TRBV7-9 and TRBJ2-7, with 8 bases identical to TRBD1. V lost 1 base and J lost 6; bases outside the gene matches: 5. Germline-derived CDR1 and CDR2 are SEHNR and FQNEAQ (reference sequence). The CDR3 is 14 residues long. CDR3 residues: CASSLGTGPLEQYF. CDR3 bases: TGTGCCAGCAGCTTAGGGACAGGGCCACTCGAGCAGTACTTC.

V gene TRBV4-1 combines with J gene TRBJ2-7; 7 positions agree with TRBD1. The CDR3 runs to 15 residues. Trimming removed 3 bases from V and 0 bases from J; junction bases left unmatched: 5. In germline, CDR1 is MGHRA, CDR2 YSYEKL. CDR3 sequence (DNA): TGCGCCAGCAGCCAGACCCAGGGGGTCTCCTACGAGCAGTACTTC. Translated, it gives CASSQTQGVSYEQYF.

This clonotype was found a few times. V is TRBV29-1 and J is TRBJ2-5; no firm D call. TRBJ2-7 explains the end of the DNA better; the J call may be wrong. In germline, CDR1 is SQVTM, CDR2 ANQGSEA. The CDR3 totals 11 residues. CDR3 bases: TGCAGCGCCCGGGTGGTCGGCGAGCAGTACTTC. Translated, it gives CSARVVGEQYF.

V usage is TRBV12-3 or TRBV12-4 and J usage is TRBJ2-7; weak D call: TRBD2 (6 bases). Deletions cut 8 bases from V and 2 bases from J, with 19 bases between. The CDR3 contains 15 residues. The CDR3 sequence is CASARGLAITYEQYF. The CDR3 DNA sequence: TGTGCCAGCGCCCGGGGACTCGCCATTACCTACGAGCAGTACTTC.

Note on this clonotype: One end of the junction varies from germline; a read error may be responsible. This sequence joins TRBV5-1 and TRBJ1-6, with D hard to call. Germline-derived CDR1 and CDR2 are SGHRS and YFSETQ. The CDR3 is made up of 13 amino acids. In nucleotides, the CDR3 is TGCGCCAGCACCCCGGACTTTAATACACCCCTCCACTTT. It encodes CASTPDFNTPLHF.

This clonotype has at least ten counts. This sequence joins TRBV7-6 and TRBJ2-3, with 9 positions matching TRBD2. This CDR3 spans 15 amino acids. Trimming at V came to 1 base and at J to 6 bases, leaving 5 bases not matched to a gene. The germline gives CDR1 SGHVS, CDR2 FNYEAQ. The chain's CDR3 is CASSLGGGRADTQYF. The CDR3 nucleotides are TGTGCCAGCAGCTTAGGCGGCGGGAGGGCCGATACGCAGTATTTT.

The gene calls are TRBV5-1 and TRBJ2-1, with 10 bases aligning to TRBD1. Per the germline V gene, CDR1 is SGHRS and CDR2 is YFSETQ. Trimming removed 1 base from V and 6 bases from J; junction bases left unmatched: 4. The CDR3 is 15 amino acids. The CDR3 region has the DNA TGCGCCAGCAGCTTGTTGGGGACAGGGGTCAATGAGCAGTTCTTC. Its protein is CASSLLGTGVNEQFF.

Details on this clonotype: This may be a read error: a much more frequent sequence differs by one nucleotide. This sequence joins TRBV29-1 and TRBJ2-1; TRBD2 agrees at 11 bases. The end of the DNA is better explained by TRBJ2-7, so the J call may be wrong. Looked up from germline, CDR1 is SQVTM and CDR2 is ANQGSEA. The CDR3 is 20 amino acids. CDR3 nucleotides: TGCAGCGTTGAAGAGGTTGGGACTAGCGGTCTTATAAGCTCCTACAATGAGCAGTACTTC. It translates to CSVEEVGTSGLISSYNEQYF.

This clonotype was counted ten times or more. The J gene is TRBJ2-7, the V gene TRBV6-6; 7 bases align to TRBD2. The germline V gene has CDR1 MNHNY and CDR2 SVGAGI (reference sequence). Trimming cost V 0 bases and J 2 bases; bases outside gene matches: 4. The CDR3 loop spans 15 amino acids. CDR3 nucleotides: TGTGCCAGCAGTTACTCTGAGGGAGGGCCCTACGAGCAGTACTTC. Residues: CASSYSEGGPYEQYF.

The chain combines TRBV7-9 with TRBJ1-1, with 8 bases identical to TRBD1. CDR3 length: 12 residues. The V segment lost 5 bases and the J segment 10 bases; nucleotides outside the gene matches: 6. Germline-derived CDR1 and CDR2 are SEHNR and FQNEAQ (reference sequence). The CDR3 reads CASSPTGGLAFF. The CDR3 bases are TGTGCCAGCAGCCCAACAGGGGGTCTAGCTTTCTTT.

This clonotype has at least ten counts. This sequence joins TRBV5-1 and TRBJ2-5, with 8 nucleotides matching TRBD1. Looked up from germline, CDR1 is SGHRS and CDR2 is YFSETQ. CDR3 length equals 15 residues. J lost 5 bases, V lost 4 bases, and 10 bases had no gene match. CDR3 loop: CASSPPNRGSETQYF. The CDR3 DNA follows: TGCGCCAGCAGCCCACCTAACAGGGGGAGTGAGACCCAGTACTTC.

This clonotype was detected a few times. The V and J genes are TRBV11-2 and TRBJ2-3, with TRBD2 identical over 8 bases. The CDR3 length is 15 residues. Unmatched junction bases numbered 11, after V lost 5 bases and J lost 7 bases. Germline V gene lookup returns CDR1 SGHAT and CDR2 FQNNGV. The CDR3 sequence is CASSPYSGADNTQYF. Here the CDR3 DNA reads TGTGCCAGCAGCCCTTATAGCGGGGCGGACAATACGCAGTATTTT.

This clonotype was recorded many times. One end of the junction does not line up with germline, which may come from a read error. The CDR3 here is CASSPPSSYEQYF. CDR3 coding DNA: TGCGCCAGCAGCCCCCCAAGCTCCTACGAGCAGTACTTC. This chain joins TRBV18 and TRBJ2-7, with D unclear. The germline gives CDR1 KGHSH, CDR2 LQKENI. The CDR3 spans 13 residues.

In regard to this clonotype: An end of the junction does not agree with germline; a read error may underlie this. The chain recombines TRBV10-3 with TRBJ2-3, with TRBD2 matching over 9 bases. This CDR3 spans 15 amino acids. Germline CDR1 and CDR2: ENHRY and SYGVKD. CDR3 bases: TGTGCCACCCCGGGTTGGGGGACTAGCACAGATACACAGTATTTT. It codes for CATPGWGTSTDTQYF.

This clonotype was seen only a few times. V is TRBV6-6 and J is TRBJ2-1; the D gene is possibly TRBD1 (6 bases). The CDR3 extends over 13 amino acids. The germline CDR1 and CDR2 sequences are MNHNY and SVGAGI (reference sequence). Trimming took off 10 bases at V and 4 bases at J, with 14 bases between the two ends. CDR3: CATQQGSYNEQFF. DNA for the CDR3: TGTGCCACACAGCAGGGGTCGTACAATGAGCAGTTCTTC.

The V call is TRBV2, the J call TRBJ1-1, with TRBD1 identical over 9 bases. From germline, CDR1 is SNHLY and CDR2 FYNNEI. This CDR3 is built from 13 residues. The junction had 4 bases not matched to a gene; V was cut back by 7 bases and J by 4 bases. The CDR3 bases are TGTGCCAGCAAAACGACAGGGGGCACTGAAGCTTTCTTT. Its protein is CASKTTGGTEAFF. Based on the CDR3 plus reference TRBV2 and TRBJ1-1, the full variable domain is EPEVTQTPSHQVTQMGQEVILRCVPISNHLYFYWYRQILGQKVEFLVSFYNNEISEKSEIFDDQFSVERPDGSNFTLKIRSTKLEDSAMYFCASKTTGGTEAFFGQGTRLTVV.

This clonotype was seen a handful of times. This chain joins TRBV5-6 and TRBJ2-1; D may be TRBD1 (5 bases). V shed 1 base and J shed 8 bases, with 10 bases lying between them. In germline, CDR1 is SGHDT, CDR2 YYEEEE. CDR3 length equals 13 residues. The chain's CDR3 is CASSLRGMHEQFF. The DNA of the CDR3 is TGTGCCAGCAGCTTGAGGGGAATGCATGAGCAGTTCTTC.

This clonotype was detected only a few times. The chain couples TRBV24-1 to TRBJ2-1; the match to TRBD2 covers 8 bases. The CDR3 extends over 13 amino acids. Looked up from germline, CDR1 is KGHDR and CDR2 is SFDVKD. V lost 9 bases, J lost 7 bases, and 7 bases stayed unmatched. The CDR3 protein is CATGSGSGNEQFF. Here the CDR3 DNA reads TGTGCCACCGGCAGCGGGAGTGGAAATGAGCAGTTCTTC.

This clonotype has ten or more counts. The chain carries TRBV7-2 and TRBJ2-7, with no clear D. CDR1 is SGHTA and CDR2 is FQGNSA in the germline V gene. The V gene lost 4 bases and the J gene lost 6 bases, with 19 bases spanning the gap. The CDR3 covers 15 residues. The CDR3 nucleotides read TGTGCCAGCAGCTCCGTAACTCTTTTAGGGCGCGAGCAGTACTTC. Residues: CASSSVTLLGREQYF.

The chain links TRBV5-1 to TRBJ2-2; the D gene is possibly TRBD2 (5 bases). The CDR3 has 15 residues. V lost 5 bases and J lost 7, with 18 bases in between. Germline V gene data show CDR1 as SGHRS and CDR2 as YFSETQ. As DNA, the CDR3 is TGCGCCAGCAGGAGGGAACCCCTACCGATCGGGGAGCTGTTTTTT. Its protein product is CASRREPLPIGELFF.

The V gene is TRBV2, the J gene TRBJ1-5, with D perhaps matching TRBD1 (5 bases). The germline V gene has CDR1 SNHLY and CDR2 FYNNEI. V was cut by 6 bases and J by 7 bases, with 16 bases left in between. The CDR3 is made up of 14 amino acids. This CDR3 is CASSAAREYQPQHF. CDR3 in DNA: TGTGCCAGCAGCGCGGCCAGGGAGTACCAGCCCCAGCATTTT.

About this clonotype itself: A single base separates this from a much larger clone, so it may be a read error. The rearrangement uses TRBV7-2 and TRBJ2-7; D not certain. Germline lookup yields CDR1 SGHTA and CDR2 FQGNSA. V was pared by 5 bases and J by 7 bases, with 15 bases between. The CDR3 has 13 residues. The CDR3, as DNA: TGTGCCAGCAGCCTCAGTCTTTACAATGAGCAGTACTTC. Translating gives CASSLSLYNEQYF.

The chain couples TRBV6-1 to TRBJ1-2, with D possibly TRBD1 on 5 matching bases. CDR3 length: 15 amino acids. V lost 7 bases, J lost 4 bases, and 19 bases lay in between. From germline, CDR1 is MNHNS and CDR2 SASEGT. The CDR3 loop reads CASTRYGYRIYGYTF. CDR3 nucleotide sequence: TGTGCCAGCACGAGGTACGGCTACAGGATCTATGGCTACACCTTC.

This sequence joins TRBV24-1 and TRBJ1-2; 9 bases fit TRBD1. Looked up from germline, CDR1 is KGHDR and CDR2 is SFDVKD. J gave up 7 bases and V 2 bases, and 1 base lay outside the gene matches. The CDR3 spans 13 residues. This chain's CDR3 is CATSDYRGPGYTF. As DNA, the CDR3 is TGTGCCACCAGTGATTACAGGGGGCCTGGCTACACCTTC.

This clonotype has only a few counts. The rearrangement uses TRBV18 and TRBJ2-3, with D perhaps TRBD1 (5 bases). V was cut by 3 bases and J by 0 bases, with 16 bases left in between. Germline V gene data show CDR1 as KGHSH and CDR2 as LQKENI. The CDR3 totals 17 residues. This CDR3 is CASSPFGRDWSTDTQYF. CDR3 bases: TGTGCCAGCTCACCCTTTGGCAGGGATTGGAGCACAGATACGCAGTATTTT.

The chain couples TRBV7-2 to TRBJ1-5; TRBD1 is a possible D gene (5 bases). Germline values: CDR1 SGHTA, CDR2 FQGNSA. V gave up 5 bases and J gave up 5 bases, with 10 bases separating them. This CDR3 comprises 13 residues. DNA for the CDR3: TGTGCCAGCAGCGGGGACGGTTATCAGCCCCAGCATTTT. It specifies CASSGDGYQPQHF.

The chain carries TRBV20-1 and TRBJ1-2; no firm D call. V was cut by 2 bases and J by 7 bases, with 8 bases left in between. CDR1 and CDR2 from the germline V gene are DFQATT and SNEGSKA (reference sequence). CDR3 length: 11 residues. The CDR3 coding sequence is TGCAGTGCTAGATATGCGGGTGGCTACACCTTC. It codes for CSARYAGGYTF.

The chain joins TRBV5-1 to TRBJ2-5; D is possibly TRBD1 or TRBD2 (5 bases each). Germline loops: CDR1 SGHRS, CDR2 YFSETQ. V shed 0 bases and J shed 11 bases, with 23 bases lying between them. The CDR3 has 16 residues. CDR3 in amino acids: CASSLETGTDRGEQYF. The CDR3 DNA follows: TGCGCCAGCAGCTTGGAGACCGGGACGGATCGTGGAGAGCAGTACTTC.

There are a few counts of this clonotype. V usage is TRBV6-1 and J usage is TRBJ1-2; D perhaps matches TRBD1 (6 bases). Trimming pared 2 bases from V and 4 bases from J, leaving 14 bases between. CDR3 length: 15 residues. Germline V lookup: CDR1 MNHNS, CDR2 SASEGT. CDR3 residues: CASSESKGDGYGYTF. CDR3 nucleotide sequence: TGTGCCAGCAGTGAAAGTAAGGGGGACGGCTATGGCTACACCTTC.

V usage is TRBV10-2 and J usage is TRBJ2-7; D gene ambiguous. The V end was cut by 7 bases, the J end by 0 bases, with 10 bases between. This CDR3 is built from 13 residues. CDR1 is WSHSY and CDR2 is SAAADI in the germline V gene. In DNA form, the CDR3 reads TGCGCCAGCAAGGACCAGAGCTCCTACGAGCAGTACTTC. It yields the protein CASKDQSSYEQYF.